The 9 T cell receptor beta chains listed next were all sequenced from one sample in a study of blood T cells in healthy people across ages. A sample-barcoded 5' primer and a J-beta primer mix were used in a second PCR of roughly 6 to 12 cycles. TCRdb reprocessed the 5' RACE reads with MiXCR, giving one entry per CDR3 protein. The sample contains 980,000 or so distinct CDR3 sequences, around 49% of which appear only once. The sequenced material came from blood. The receptors were gathered from a man under 40 in good health.

The gene calls are TRBV11-2 and TRBJ2-7, with 15 nucleotides matching TRBD2. The CDR3 totals 16 residues. The V gene end was trimmed by 5 bases and the J gene end by 7 bases; junction bases not matched to a gene: 9. CDR1 SGHAT and CDR2 FQNNGV come from the germline V gene. The CDR3 spells CASSIGTSGGQKEQYF. CDR3 in DNA: TGTGCCAGCAGCATCGGGACTAGCGGGGGGCAAAAGGAGCAGTACTTC.

This clonotype was recorded a few times. The chain employs TRBV20-1 and TRBJ2-3, with 13 nucleotides matching TRBD2. Unmatched junction bases numbered 2, after V lost 1 base and J lost 1 base. The CDR3 consists of 16 residues. Germline CDR1 DFQATT, CDR2 SNEGSKA (reference sequence). CDR3 in amino acids: CSARAGLAGGTDTQYF. CDR3 DNA sequence: TGCAGTGCTAGAGCCGGACTAGCGGGGGGCACAGATACGCAGTATTTT.

The chain has TRBV7-9 and TRBJ1-2; perhaps TRBD1 as D (5 bases). CDR3 length equals 16 residues. V was clipped by 7 bases and J by 3 bases, with 21 bases between them. Germline values: CDR1 SEHNR, CDR2 FQNEAQ (reference sequence). As DNA, the CDR3 is TGTGCCAGCATCATAACTTCGGGGGGACGGGACTATGGCTACACCTTC. Its translation: CASIITSGGRDYGYTF.

The chain has TRBV4-1 and TRBJ1-2, with TRBD1 matching over 8 bases. Trimming removed 0 bases from V and 2 bases from J; junction bases left unmatched: 2. This CDR3 is built from 15 residues. CDR1 is MGHRA and CDR2 is YSYEKL in the germline V gene. The CDR3 DNA reads as TGCGCCAGCAGCCAAGATTGGACAGGGAACTATGGCTACACCTTC. Translation gives CASSQDWTGNYGYTF.

The chain combines TRBV20-1 with TRBJ1-1; weak D call: TRBD1 (5 bases). The CDR3 totals 14 residues. V was trimmed by 1 base and J by 1 base, leaving 10 bases between them. Looked up from germline, CDR1 is DFQATT and CDR2 is SNEGSKA (reference sequence). The CDR3 nucleotides read TGCAGTGCTAGAGCTGGGGGTGCGAACACTGAAGCTTTCTTT. Amino acids: CSARAGGANTEAFF.

The chain carries TRBV7-9 and TRBJ1-1; possibly TRBD1 for D (6 bases). This CDR3 is 15 amino acids long. Between the trimmed V and J ends, which lost 5 bases and 1 base, there was a span of 14 bases. CDR1 and CDR2 from the germline V gene are SEHNR and FQNEAQ (reference sequence). CDR3 amino acids: CASSLIRGENTEAFF. The CDR3 nucleotides read TGTGCCAGCAGCCTAATTAGGGGGGAGAACACTGAAGCTTTCTTT.

This chain links TRBV25-1 with TRBJ2-5, with D perhaps given as TRBD1 or TRBD2 (6 bases each). The DNA end lines up better with TRBJ2-7; the J call may be wrong. CDR3 length: 15 residues. The germline V gene encodes CDR1 MGHDK and CDR2 SYGVNS. The CDR3 sequence is CASSEFRGGDYEQYF. In nucleotides, the CDR3 is TGTGCCAGCAGTGAATTCAGGGGCGGGGACTACGAGCAGTACTTC.

The chain recombines TRBV29-1 with TRBJ1-5; possible D gene TRBD1, 5 bases. CDR1 SQVTM and CDR2 ANQGSEA come from the germline V gene. V lost 5 bases to trimming and J lost 1 base, with 12 bases between them. There are 14 residues in the CDR3. This chain's CDR3 is CSVSGDGSNQPQHF. CDR3 nucleotides: TGCAGCGTTTCGGGGGATGGAAGCAATCAGCCCCAGCATTTT.

This clonotype was observed many times. The chain has TRBV12-3 or TRBV12-4 and TRBJ2-1; the D gene is possibly TRBD2 (5 bases). The CDR3 contains 14 residues. The V gene lost 5 bases and the J gene lost 2 bases, with 10 bases spanning the gap. As DNA, the CDR3 is TGTGCCAGCAGTATCCCCGGGACCTACAATGAGCAGTTCTTC. Amino acids: CASSIPGTYNEQFF.